This T cell receptor (beta chain) is from a study of shared clonotypes between healthy human individuals. Points from the study as a whole: Naive subsets tended to show greater estimated richness than memory subsets. Tissues were not sampled, only blood, and their repertoires likely differ. The naive CD4 repertoires of a handful of donors were compared, and around 5% of clonotypes were shared.

From germline, CDR1 is MNHEY and CDR2 SMNVEV (reference sequence). CDR3 length: 15 residues. Between the trimmed V and J ends, which lost 3 bases and 4 bases, there was a span of 10 bases. Worth noting for this clone: Its antigen is unidentified.

TCRdb's table, derived via immunoSEQ multiplex PCR, lists solely in-frame clones and lacks some. The table shows about 960,000 clones, with around three quarters occurring only once. The J gene is TRBJ2-6, the V gene TRBV27, with D uncertain. The receptor was isolated from a man between 18 and 35 years old in good health. Input material: memory CD4+ T cells sorted from blood. Described subset: CD45RA-negative fraction. DNA for the CDR3: TGTGCCAGCAGTTTTACCCCCTCGGGGGCCAACGTCCTGACTTTC. Translating it yields CASSFTPSGANVLTF.